This TCR beta chain originates from a study of CD8+ T cells in alopecia areata. About the study: Treated individuals took tofacitinib by mouth, 5 to 10 mg twice daily. The duration of tofacitinib was 6 to 18 months, with 6 months off drug afterward. Findings and caveats of the study: Many expanded lesional clones stayed in scalp and blood while on tofacitinib. Among the top 100, expanded CD8+ clones were significantly decreased by tofacitinib, as was scalp clonality.

With respect to this clone: Antigen unknown.

Noted treatment: oral pan-JAK inhibitor, 5-10 mg twice daily. Following RNA extraction, reverse transcription yielded cDNA that acted as the sequencing template. Here immunoSEQ multiplex PCR was the method, and the copy in TCRdb shows in-frame clones only, minus some. The profile shows about 76,000 clones, around 60% of them singletons. The germline V gene has CDR1 SGHRS and CDR2 YFSETQ. The trim removed 3 bases at V and 4 bases at J, leaving 5 bases unmatched. This CDR3 is built from 14 residues. Source: CD8+ T cells sorted from blood, taken at week 24, from a patient treated with tofacitinib. The rearrangement joins TRBV5-1 to TRBJ2-3; 7 nucleotides agree with TRBD2. This clonotype was obtained from a human donor with alopecia areata. CDR3: CASSSGLGADTQYF. Here the CDR3 DNA reads TGCGCCAGCAGCTCAGGACTAGGAGCAGATACGCAGTATTTT.